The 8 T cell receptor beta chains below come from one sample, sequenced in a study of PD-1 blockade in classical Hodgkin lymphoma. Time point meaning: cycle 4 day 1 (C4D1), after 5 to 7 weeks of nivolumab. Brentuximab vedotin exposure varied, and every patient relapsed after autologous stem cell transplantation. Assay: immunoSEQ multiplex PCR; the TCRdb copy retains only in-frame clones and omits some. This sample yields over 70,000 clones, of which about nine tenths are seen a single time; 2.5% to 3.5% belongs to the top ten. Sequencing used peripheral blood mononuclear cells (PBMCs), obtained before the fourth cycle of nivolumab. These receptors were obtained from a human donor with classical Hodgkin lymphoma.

This CDR3 reads CASSEQLGGNTIYF. CDR3 nucleotides: TGTGCCAGCAGTGAACAGCTCGGGGGAAACACCATATATTTT. The V gene is TRBV6-5, the J gene TRBJ1-3; D unresolved. Trimming took off 5 bases at V and 4 bases at J, with 12 bases between the two ends. The length of the CDR3 is 14 residues. Germline V gives CDR1 MNHEY, CDR2 SVGAGI.

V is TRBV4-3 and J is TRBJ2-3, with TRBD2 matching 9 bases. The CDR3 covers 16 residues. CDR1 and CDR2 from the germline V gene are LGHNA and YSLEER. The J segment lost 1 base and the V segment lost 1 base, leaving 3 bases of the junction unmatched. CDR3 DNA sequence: TGCGCCAGCAGCCAAGCTAGCGGGGCCCGCACAGATACGCAGTATTTT. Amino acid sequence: CASSQASGARTDTQYF.

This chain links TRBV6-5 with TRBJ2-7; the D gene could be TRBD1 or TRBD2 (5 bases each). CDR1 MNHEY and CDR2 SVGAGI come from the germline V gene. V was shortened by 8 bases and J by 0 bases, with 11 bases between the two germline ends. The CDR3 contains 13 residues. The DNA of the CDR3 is TGTGCCAGCGAACCGGGACCCTCCTACGAGCAGTACTTC. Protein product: CASEPGPSYEQYF.

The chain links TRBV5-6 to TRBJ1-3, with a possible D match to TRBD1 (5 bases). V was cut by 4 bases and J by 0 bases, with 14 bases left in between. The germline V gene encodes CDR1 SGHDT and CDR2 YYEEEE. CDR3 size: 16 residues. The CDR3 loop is CASSPYGGSSGNTIYF. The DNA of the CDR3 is TGTGCCAGCAGCCCTTATGGGGGGAGCTCTGGAAACACCATATATTTT.

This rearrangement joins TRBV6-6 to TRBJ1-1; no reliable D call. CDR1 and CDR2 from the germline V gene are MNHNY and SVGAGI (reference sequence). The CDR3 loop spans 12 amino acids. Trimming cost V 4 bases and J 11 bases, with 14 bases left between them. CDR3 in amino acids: CASSSALGGAFF. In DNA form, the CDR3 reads TGTGCCAGCAGTTCCGCACTCGGAGGGGCTTTCTTT.

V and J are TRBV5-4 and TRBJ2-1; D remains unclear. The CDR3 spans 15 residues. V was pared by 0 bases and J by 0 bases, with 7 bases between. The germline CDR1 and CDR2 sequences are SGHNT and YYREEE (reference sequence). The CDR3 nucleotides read TGTGCCAGCAGCTTGGAATGGAGCTCCTACAATGAGCAGTTCTTC. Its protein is CASSLEWSSYNEQFF.

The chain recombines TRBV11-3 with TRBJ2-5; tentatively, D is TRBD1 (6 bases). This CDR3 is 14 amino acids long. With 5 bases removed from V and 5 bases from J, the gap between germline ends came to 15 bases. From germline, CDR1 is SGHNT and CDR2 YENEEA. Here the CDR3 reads CASSPNRAGETQYF. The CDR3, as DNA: TGTGCCAGCAGCCCAAACAGGGCCGGTGAGACCCAGTACTTC.

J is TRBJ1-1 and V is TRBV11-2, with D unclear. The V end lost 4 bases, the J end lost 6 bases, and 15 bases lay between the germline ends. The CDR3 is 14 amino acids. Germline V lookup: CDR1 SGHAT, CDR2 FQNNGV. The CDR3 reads CASSSVRRSSEAFF. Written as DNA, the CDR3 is TGTGCCAGCAGCTCCGTCAGACGGTCCTCTGAAGCTTTCTTT.